The 5 T cell receptor beta chains below were found in one sample sequenced in a study of naive and memory T cell subsets (dated by TCRdb to between 2016 and 2019). The library was made by UMI-ligation and nested PCR. The sequencing machine was an Illumina MiSeq. To cover both TRBC1 and TRBC2, the beta constant-region primer consisted of an equimolar mix of two oligonucleotides. Using fastp at Q25 and MiXCR, TCRdb reprocessed the public reads and kept productive beta chains. One record per CDR3 amino acid sequence lists the most common genes and DNA. The table for this sample lists about 85,000 distinct CDR3 sequences; about an eighth of them were counted only once. The top ten constitute around 0.99% of the sample. The sequenced sample consisted of central memory CD4+ T cells from blood. Taken with the paper, the label for cell subset or site translates to: central memory, CD45RA- CD27+. The receptors stem from a human donor in good health.

The J gene is TRBJ1-2, the V gene TRBV5-6; D not resolved. The CDR3 contains 13 residues. Between the trimmed V and J ends, which lost 1 base and 7 bases, there was a span of 11 bases. Germline values: CDR1 SGHDT, CDR2 YYEEEE. CDR3 sequence (DNA): TGTGCCAGCAGCTTGAGGCCCGAAGGTGGCTACACCTTC. Translating gives CASSLRPEGGYTF.

This clonotype occurred a few times. This chain joins TRBV28 and TRBJ1-1; weak D call: TRBD1 (5 bases). The CDR3 is made up of 13 amino acids. Germline V lookup: CDR1 MDHEN, CDR2 SYDVKM. V was pared by 3 bases and J by 8 bases, with 13 bases between. Here the CDR3 reads CASSFPDTREAFF. CDR3 nucleotides: TGTGCCAGCAGTTTCCCGGACACCCGAGAAGCTTTCTTT.

There are many counts of this clonotype. The chain couples TRBV7-2 to TRBJ2-1, with TRBD2 matching over 7 bases. V lost 6 bases and J lost 2; bases outside the gene matches: 7. Per germline, CDR1 SGHTA and CDR2 FQGNSA. The CDR3 runs to 15 residues. Here the CDR3 reads CASRETGTTYNEQFF. CDR3 in DNA: TGTGCCAGCAGGGAGACCGGGACTACCTACAATGAGCAGTTCTTC.

This clonotype was observed a few times. As DNA, the CDR3 is TGTGCCAGCAGCCACGGGACCGACCCAATCACCAATGAGCAGTTCTTC. Translation: CASSHGTDPITNEQFF. V gene TRBV11-2 combines with J gene TRBJ2-1; TRBD1 or TRBD2 may be the D gene (5 bases each). The CDR3 is 16 amino acids. CDR1 SGHAT and CDR2 FQNNGV come from the germline V gene. V shed 5 bases and J shed 6 bases, with 20 bases lying between them.

The table lists this clonotype with many counts. The chain employs TRBV7-2 and TRBJ2-3; no definite D call. This CDR3 has 14 amino acids. Germline V gene lookup returns CDR1 SGHTA and CDR2 FQGNSA. The V end was cut by 5 bases, the J end by 3 bases, with 12 bases between. Written as DNA, the CDR3 is TGTGCCAGCAGCCTCCCCACTACTACAGATACGCAGTATTTT. Amino acids: CASSLPTTTDTQYF.